This TCR beta chain was observed in a study of CD8 T cells in ankylosing spondylitis. The V end lost 5 bases, the J end lost 3 bases, and 18 bases lay between the germline ends. Germline values: CDR1 SGHRS, CDR2 YFSETQ. This CDR3 contains 15 residues. Study findings and constraints: In ankylosing spondylitis blood, a motif of seven or eight highly homologous TCR beta variants appeared characteristic. It was reported that disease-linked clones were significantly enriched in matched ankylosing spondylitis synovial fluid. Clones linked with disease were CD8+ and fairly uncommon in the peripheral blood.

Using quantitative 5'-RACE with molecular barcodes, the authors made TCR beta libraries. TCRdb re-analysed the 5' RACE reads in MiXCR, keeping a single row per CDR3 protein. The sample includes around 450,000 distinct CDR3 sequences, 25% to 30% of them seen just once. With regard to this clonotype: Its matching antigen is unknown.

This TCR was sampled from a male donor with ankylosing spondylitis. J is TRBJ2-7 and V is TRBV5-1, with D possibly called TRBD1 or TRBD2 (5 bases each). The sample was blood, either unsorted or a sorted T cell fraction (not recorded which). This CDR3 is CASSQAGTKSYEQYF. CDR3 sequence (DNA): TGCGCCAGCAGTCAAGCCGGGACGAAGAGCTACGAGCAGTACTTC.